This TCR beta chain was profiled in a study of OX40 agonist ivuxolimab in advanced cancers. Repertoires were generated with immunoSEQ multiplex PCR, while TCRdb's copy carries only in-frame clones and drops some. Of 90,000 or so clones in the sample, around nine tenths were seen once. Trimming removed 5 bases at V and 0 bases at J, with 10 bases between. This CDR3 spans 14 amino acids. From germline, CDR1 is SNHLY and CDR2 FYNNEI. Overall study results and limits: The 0.1-3.0 mg/kg partial responders had among the lowest clonal expansion. Expanded clones belonging to CD8+ T cells outnumbered, on average, those of CD4+.

Turning to this clone: Its antigen is as yet unknown.

The clonotype comes from an adult with an advanced solid tumor such as melanoma, head and neck, liver or kidney cancer. This sample comprised CD4+ or CD8+ T cells sorted from blood, obtained in a trial of the OX40 agonist ivuxolimab. The chain carries TRBV2 and TRBJ1-1; tentative D call: TRBD1 (5 bases). CDR3 DNA sequence: TGTGCCAGCAGTTTGGGGCTCCTGAACACTGAAGCTTTCTTT. Encoded protein: CASSLGLLNTEAFF.